The clone carrying this T cell receptor beta chain was seen a few times. What it binds is not known. The sample comes from a study of cytomegalovirus exposure and HLA in healthy donors. In the PCR, 60 Vbeta and 13 Jbeta primers were used. Sequencing was performed with immunoSEQ multiplex PCR; in TCRdb, only in-frame clones are kept and a portion is missing. The sample comprises about 120,000 clones, over 80% of which are singletons, and 2% to 2.5% rests with the top ten. Whole-study findings and limits: DRB1 had the most TCR associations and HLA-C the fewest, a later analysis found, with rates varying by HLA locus. A few of the chains that were CMV-associated were confirmed in vitro to be specific for CMV antigens. The availability of immune exposure information extended only to CMV serostatus.

Trimming removed 5 bases from V and 4 bases from J; junction bases left unmatched: 16. Germline assignment: CDR1 SGHDT and CDR2 YYEEEE. The CDR3 has 17 residues. The chain couples TRBV5-6 to TRBJ1-1; 8 bases match TRBD1. Sequencing input: PBMCs. The TCR was taken from a man aged 25-45 years in good health and CMV-seronegative. CDR3 residues: CASRRGQVGSWGTEAFF. The CDR3, as DNA: TGTGCCAGCAGGCGGGGACAGGTTGGGAGCTGGGGCACTGAAGCTTTCTTT.